These 2 T cell receptor beta chains were all obtained from the same sample, sequenced in a study of human T cells and chemical hapten exposure. Using its own MiXCR run on the RACE reads, TCRdb lists one record per CDR3 protein. The data contain tens of thousands of distinct CDR3 sequences, around 7% of them singletons. Time point denoted: pre-sensitization, week 0. Treatment meaning: therapeutic diphenylcyclopropenone sensitization with weekly scalp DPC. The sequenced sample was whole blood, obtained in connection with sensitization to the hapten diphenylcyclopropenone (DPC). The receptors shown here come from a woman under 40 with alopecia areata. Some clones in this sample may be carry-over from other donors' samples.

This clonotype was recorded many times. CDR3 loop: CASSRTGASNTEAFF. The CDR3 DNA sequence: TGTGCCAGCAGCCGGACCGGGGCGTCGAACACTGAAGCTTTCTTT. This chain joins TRBV7-9 and TRBJ1-1; perhaps TRBD1 as D (5 bases). The germline V and J ends were trimmed by 5 bases and 1 base, with 14 bases remaining between them. In germline, CDR1 is SEHNR, CDR2 FQNEAQ (reference sequence). The CDR3 length is 15 residues.

This clonotype has only a few counts. The V gene is TRBV11-3, the J gene TRBJ2-4, with 8 bases that match TRBD1. Germline values: CDR1 SGHNT, CDR2 YENEEA. J gave up 8 bases and V 5 bases, and 8 bases lay outside the gene matches. This CDR3 has 14 residues. The CDR3 here is CASSLRTGRDIQYF. In DNA form, the CDR3 reads TGTGCCAGCAGCCTACGGACAGGGCGGGACATTCAGTACTTC.